These T cell receptor beta chains were read from a single sample in a study of glioma-infiltrating T cells. TCRdb redid the calling of the multiplex PCR reads with MiXCR, one entry per CDR3 protein. The table records around 130,000 distinct CDR3 sequences, under 25% of them present only once. The specimen was glioma tissue, nonneoplastic brain tissue, or PBMCs (not recorded which). The receptors originated from a human donor with low-grade glioma or glioblastoma, undergoing nonglioma brain surgery, or in good health (not recorded which). The CDR3 runs from the conserved cysteine through the conserved F or W. A D gene is named only where the DNA matches it firmly. For some rows the clone size is stated as once, few or many, or as a class when expanded; others skip it.

d_gene: TRBD2; abundance: many; v_gene: TRBV7-2; j_gene: TRBJ2-2; CDR3nt: TGTGCCAGCAGCTTAGCGTCCACTAGCGGGGGGTCCACCGGGGAGCTGTTTTTT; CDR3aa: CASSLASTSGGSTGELFF
d_gene: .; abundance: few; v_gene: TRBV7-6; j_gene: TRBJ2-6; CDR3nt: TGTGCCAGCAGCCCCGCGCCGCGGGGGGCCAACGTCCTGACTTTC; CDR3aa: CASSPAPRGANVLTF
d_gene: TRBD2; abundance: .; v_gene: TRBV7-2; j_gene: TRBJ2-5; CDR3nt: TGTGCCAGCAGCCTCGGACTAGCGGGGGGGCTAGGGACCCAGTACTTC; CDR3aa: CASSLGLAGGLGTQYF
d_gene: .; abundance: .; v_gene: TRBV19; j_gene: TRBJ2-3; CDR3nt: TGTGCCAGTAGGGCGGGCAGCGTCACAGATACGCAGTATTTT; CDR3aa: CASRAGSVTDTQYF
d_gene: TRBD2; abundance: .; v_gene: TRBV10-3; j_gene: TRBJ2-1; CDR3nt: TGTGCCATCAGTGTGACTAGCGGGGGTTACAATGAGCAGTTCTTC; CDR3aa: CAISVTSGGYNEQFF
d_gene: TRBD2; abundance: .; v_gene: TRBV14; j_gene: TRBJ2-3; CDR3nt: TGTGCCAGCAGCGGGACTAACTACCCCCGGGATACGCAGTATTTT; CDR3aa: CASSGTNYPRDTQYF
d_gene: .; abundance: many; v_gene: TRBV29-1; j_gene: TRBJ2-1; CDR3nt: TGCAGCGTTGAAGGGCGCCGTTGGAATGAGCAGTTCTTC; CDR3aa: CSVEGRRWNEQFF
d_gene: .; abundance: many; v_gene: TRBV7-6; j_gene: TRBJ2-3; CDR3nt: TGTGCCAGCAGCTTAACCTACTTATCCCCCAAAACTAGCACAGATACGCAGTATTTT; CDR3aa: CASSLTYLSPKTSTDTQYF
d_gene: .; abundance: many; v_gene: TRBV28; j_gene: TRBJ1-5; CDR3nt: TGTGCCAGCAGGGTCCAGAATCAGCCCCAGCATTTT; CDR3aa: CASRVQNQPQHF
d_gene: TRBD1; abundance: .; v_gene: TRBV2; j_gene: TRBJ1-2; CDR3nt: TGTGCCAGCGACGGGACAGGGACTCTTGGGAGCTACACCTTC; CDR3aa: CASDGTGTLGSYTF
d_gene: .; abundance: few; v_gene: TRBV29-1; j_gene: TRBJ2-5; CDR3nt: TGCAGCGTTGATCGTCTAGGAGAGACCCAGTACTTC; CDR3aa: CSVDRLGETQYF
d_gene: TRBD1; abundance: few; v_gene: TRBV29-1; j_gene: TRBJ2-1; CDR3nt: TGCAGCGGGGACGACAGGGGTTCATACAATGAGCAGTTCTTC; CDR3aa: CSGDDRGSYNEQFF
d_gene: TRBD1; abundance: many; v_gene: TRBV4-1; j_gene: TRBJ2-5; CDR3nt: TGCGCCAGCAGCCCCGACGGGACAGGGGCCGAGACCCAGTACTTC; CDR3aa: CASSPDGTGAETQYF
d_gene: .; abundance: .; v_gene: TRBV7-2; j_gene: TRBJ2-2; CDR3nt: TGTGCCAGCAGCTTATCCCTCACCTCGAACACCGGGGAGCTGTTTTTT; CDR3aa: CASSLSLTSNTGELFF
d_gene: TRBD2; abundance: many; v_gene: TRBV7-8; j_gene: TRBJ2-1; CDR3nt: TGTGCCAGCAGCGGGGGGGGAGTCACGAGGAATGAGCAGTTCTTC; CDR3aa: CASSGGGVTRNEQFF
d_gene: .; abundance: many; v_gene: TRBV6-6; j_gene: TRBJ2-1; CDR3nt: TGTGCCAGCAGTTACTCCCTGACAAGACCCAATGAGCAGTTCTTC; CDR3aa: CASSYSLTRPNEQFF
d_gene: TRBD2; abundance: .; v_gene: TRBV7-2; j_gene: TRBJ2-3; CDR3nt: TGTGCCAGCAGCATATTGGCTAGCGGTACAGATACGCAGTATTTT; CDR3aa: CASSILASGTDTQYF
d_gene: TRBD1; abundance: many; v_gene: TRBV6-6; j_gene: TRBJ2-5; CDR3nt: TGTGCCAGCAGTTACGGACAGGTTGGCGGGACCCAGTACTTC; CDR3aa: CASSYGQVGGTQYF
d_gene: .; abundance: many; v_gene: TRBV15; j_gene: TRBJ2-1; CDR3nt: TGTGCCACCAGCAGAGAGATAAATTCCGAGCAGTTCTTC; CDR3aa: CATSREINSEQFF
d_gene: .; abundance: .; v_gene: TRBV11-2; j_gene: TRBJ2-3; CDR3nt: TGTGCCAGCAGCTTGGTGCCCAGGGGCTTTTGCACAGATACGCAGTATTTT; CDR3aa: CASSLVPRGFCTDTQYF